This T cell receptor (beta chain) derives from a study of blood T cell repertoires in COVID-19. The overall study: Spain, Italy and the United States supplied samples that represented acute and convalescent COVID-19. Nucleic acid was either cDNA or gDNA, and it came from T cells, B-cell-depleted T cells, or PBMCs.

Germline V gives CDR1 MGHRA, CDR2 YSYEKL. This CDR3 has 12 amino acids. V lost 1 base and J 5 bases, leaving 5 bases between the germline ends. Per the authors' pipeline: The assay estimated nucleated cells by amplifying reference gene primers. Assay: immunoSEQ multiplex PCR; the TCRdb copy retains only in-frame clones and omits some. That table is the source of V, J and clone size, and D and trimming were worked out from the DNA. The data show around 60,000 clones, 88% seen once. Sequenced input: peripheral blood. The sequence derives from a man between 50 and 59 years old with active COVID-19. The gene calls are TRBV4-1 and TRBJ2-5; no firm D call. The CDR3 loop is CASSQVLETQYF. Here the CDR3 DNA reads TGCGCCAGCAGCCAAGTCCTCGAGACCCAGTACTTC.